The sequence of this TCR beta chain was determined in a study of blood T cell repertoires in COVID-19. Study information: Acute and convalescent COVID-19 samples came from the United States, Italy and Spain. Sample material is recorded as cDNA or gDNA derived from T cells, B-cell-depleted T cells, or PBMCs.

Original data processing: Estimated nucleated cell counts came from reference gene primer amplification. Profiled with immunoSEQ multiplex PCR; TCRdb holds only in-frame clones, not every one. V, J and clone size are taken as reported in that table, and D and trimming were inferred from the DNA itself. The data hold 60,000 to 75,000 clones, with approximately 80% observed a single time. The clonotype was recovered from a woman aged 45-60 years with active or convalescent COVID-19. The sample consisted of peripheral blood.

CDR3 in DNA: TGTGCCAGCAGCTCCCGACAGGGGTCCAATCAGCCCCAGCATTTT. This codes for CASSSRQGSNQPQHF. This sequence joins TRBV6-2 or TRBV6-3 and TRBJ1-5; TRBD1 matches at 8 bases. Germline V gene lookup returns CDR1 MNHEY and CDR2 SVGEGT. The CDR3 has 15 residues. Losses at the gene ends were 6 bases for V and 3 bases for J; bases not matched to a gene: 7.